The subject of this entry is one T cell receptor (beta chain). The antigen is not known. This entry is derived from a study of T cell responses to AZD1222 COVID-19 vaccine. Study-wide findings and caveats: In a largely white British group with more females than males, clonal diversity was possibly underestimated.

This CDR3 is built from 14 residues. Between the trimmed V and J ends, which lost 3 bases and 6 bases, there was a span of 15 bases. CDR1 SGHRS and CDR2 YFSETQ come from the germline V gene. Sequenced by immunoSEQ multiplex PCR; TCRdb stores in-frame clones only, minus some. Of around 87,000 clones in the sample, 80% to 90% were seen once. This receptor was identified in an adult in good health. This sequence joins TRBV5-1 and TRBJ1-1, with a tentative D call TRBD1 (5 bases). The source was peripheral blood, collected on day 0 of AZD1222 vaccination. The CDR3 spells CASSSPGSGAEAFF. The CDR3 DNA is TGCGCCAGCAGCTCGCCAGGGAGTGGCGCTGAAGCTTTCTTT.